This T cell receptor beta chain was captured by sequencing in a study of shared clonotypes between healthy human individuals. Across the study: Ranging from 18 to 49 in age, donors were two women and a few men. General study points: Non-shared clonotypes displayed generation probabilities falling below those of clonotypes present in all four donors. Larger estimated richness was generally recorded for naive subsets relative to memory subsets.

Generated by immunoSEQ multiplex PCR, the TCRdb table keeps only in-frame clones and is missing some. The sample lists about 1 million clones, about 70% seen once, with over 1.3% in the top ten. CDR3 size: 15 residues. Per the germline V gene, CDR1 is SGHTA and CDR2 is FQGNSA. V lost 5 bases and J lost 5; bases outside the gene matches: 12. This clone was detected a few times. What it binds is unknown. Sample: memory CD4+ T cells sorted from blood. Subset given: CD45RA-negative fraction. This sequence joins TRBV7-2 and TRBJ2-7; 7 positions match TRBD2. The receptor was isolated from a man between 18 and 35 years old in good health. DNA of the CDR3: TGTGCCAGCAGCCCCGAGGGAGGGGAGATCCACGAGCAGTACTTC. This sequence encodes CASSPEGGEIHEQYF.